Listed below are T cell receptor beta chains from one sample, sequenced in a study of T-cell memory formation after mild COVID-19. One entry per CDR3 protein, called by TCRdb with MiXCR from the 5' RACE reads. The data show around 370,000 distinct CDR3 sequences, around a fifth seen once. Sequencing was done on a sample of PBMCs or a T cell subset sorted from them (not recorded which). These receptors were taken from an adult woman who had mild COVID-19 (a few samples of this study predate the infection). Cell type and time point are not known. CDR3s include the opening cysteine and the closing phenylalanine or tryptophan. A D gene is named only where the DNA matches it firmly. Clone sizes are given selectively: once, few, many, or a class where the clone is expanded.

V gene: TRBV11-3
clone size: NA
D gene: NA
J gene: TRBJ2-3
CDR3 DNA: TGTGCCAGCAGCTTAGAGGAGGGAACGCAGTATTTT
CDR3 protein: CASSLEEGTQYF

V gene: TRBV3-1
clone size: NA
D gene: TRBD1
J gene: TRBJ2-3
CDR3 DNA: TGTGCCAGCAGCGTAGACAGGGGGCCCACAGATACGCAGTATTTT
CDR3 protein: CASSVDRGPTDTQYF

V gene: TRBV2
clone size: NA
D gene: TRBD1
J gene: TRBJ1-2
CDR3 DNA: TGTGCCAGCAGGCCTGGACAGGGAACCTATGGCTACACCTTC
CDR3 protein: CASRPGQGTYGYTF

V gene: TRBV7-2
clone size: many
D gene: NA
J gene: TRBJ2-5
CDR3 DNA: TGTGCCAGCAGCTTAAATCGGGACGCTGGGACCCAGTACTTC
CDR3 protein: CASSLNRDAGTQYF

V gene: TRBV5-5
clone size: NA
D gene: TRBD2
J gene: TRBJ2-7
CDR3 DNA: TGTGCCAGCAGCCCGGGACTAGCGGGGAACTACGAGCAGTACTTC
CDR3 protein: CASSPGLAGNYEQYF

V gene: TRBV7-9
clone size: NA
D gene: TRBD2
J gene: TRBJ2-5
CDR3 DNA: TGTGCCAGCAGCACTACCCGTGGGGGGGGACAAGAGACCCAGTACTTC
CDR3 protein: CASSTTRGGGQETQYF

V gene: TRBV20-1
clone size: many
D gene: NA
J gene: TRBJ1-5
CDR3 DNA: TGCAGTGCCCCCGGGGGGTCGGCTTATAGCAATCAGCCCCAGCATTTT
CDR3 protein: CSAPGGSAYSNQPQHF

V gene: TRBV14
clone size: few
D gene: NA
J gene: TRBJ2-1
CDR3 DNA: TGTGCCAGCAGGGGGCCCGAGCCCTACAATGAGCAGTTCTTC
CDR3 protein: CASRGPEPYNEQFF

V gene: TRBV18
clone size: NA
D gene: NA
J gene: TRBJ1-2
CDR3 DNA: TGTGCCAGCTCACCCCTGACAGTTCCTAACTATGGCTACACCTTC
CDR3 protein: CASSPLTVPNYGYTF

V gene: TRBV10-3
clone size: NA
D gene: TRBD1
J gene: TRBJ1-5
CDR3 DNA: TGTGCCATCGGGGGACAGCGAAGCAATCAGCCCCAGCATTTT
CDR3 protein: CAIGGQRSNQPQHF

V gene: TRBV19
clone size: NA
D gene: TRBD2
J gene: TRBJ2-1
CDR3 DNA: TGTGCCAGTACTAGCGGGTCCTACAATGAGCAGTTCTTC
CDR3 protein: CASTSGSYNEQFF

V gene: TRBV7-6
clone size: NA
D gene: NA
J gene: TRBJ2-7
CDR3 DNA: TGTGCCAGCAGCAGAGACCCAGGGACACCGAATACCTACGAGCAGTACTTC
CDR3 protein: CASSRDPGTPNTYEQYF

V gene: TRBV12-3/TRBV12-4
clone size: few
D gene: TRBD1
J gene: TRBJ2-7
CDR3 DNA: TGTGCCAGCAGTCAAGGTTTCGGACAGGGTTCCTACGAGCAGTACTTC
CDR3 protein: CASSQGFGQGSYEQYF

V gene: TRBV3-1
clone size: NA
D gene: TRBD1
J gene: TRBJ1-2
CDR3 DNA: TGTGCCAGCAGCCCATTACGACAGGGCTATGGCTACACCTTC
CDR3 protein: CASSPLRQGYGYTF

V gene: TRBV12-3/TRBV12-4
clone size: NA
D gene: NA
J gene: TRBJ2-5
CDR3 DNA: TGTGCCAGCAGTCGAGCTGGAACCCAGTACTTC
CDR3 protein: CASSRAGTQYF

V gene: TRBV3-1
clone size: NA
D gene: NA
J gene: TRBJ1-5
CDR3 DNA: TGTGCCAGCAGCCAAGACGTGAATCAGCCCCAGCATTTT
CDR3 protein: CASSQDVNQPQHF

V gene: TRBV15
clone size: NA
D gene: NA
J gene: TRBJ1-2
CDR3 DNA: TGTGCCACCAGCAGGCCGGGACAACCAAACTATGGCTACACCTTC
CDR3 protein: CATSRPGQPNYGYTF

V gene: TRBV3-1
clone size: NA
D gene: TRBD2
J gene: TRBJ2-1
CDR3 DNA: TGTGCCAGCAGCCCCGGACTAGCGGGAGTTATTGAGCAGTTCTTC
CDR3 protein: CASSPGLAGVIEQFF

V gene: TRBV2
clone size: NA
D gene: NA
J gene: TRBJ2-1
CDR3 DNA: TGTGCCAGCAATCTGTACAATGAGCAGTTCTTC
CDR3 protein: CASNLYNEQFF

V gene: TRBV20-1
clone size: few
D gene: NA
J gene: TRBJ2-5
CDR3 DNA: TGCAGTGCTAGAGATCTAACAGGCTCAGAGACCCAGTACTTC
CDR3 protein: CSARDLTGSETQYF

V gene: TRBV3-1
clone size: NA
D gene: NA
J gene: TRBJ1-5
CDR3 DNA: TGTGCCAGCAGCCAAGGTTATGTTAGCAATCAGCCCCAGCATTTT
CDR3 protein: CASSQGYVSNQPQHF

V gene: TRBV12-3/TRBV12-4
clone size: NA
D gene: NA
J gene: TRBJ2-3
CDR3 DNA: TGTGCCAGCAGTTCGACCGTCTGGGGGGGCGATACGCAGTATTTT
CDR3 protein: CASSSTVWGGDTQYF

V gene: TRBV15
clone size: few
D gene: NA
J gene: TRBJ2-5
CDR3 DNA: TGTGCCACCAGCCCTCGCCAGCAAGAGACCCAGTACTTC
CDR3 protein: CATSPRQQETQYF

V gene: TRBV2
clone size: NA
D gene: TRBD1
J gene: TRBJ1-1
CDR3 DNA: TGTGCCAGCAGTAGGTGGCAGGGGGACACTGAAGCTTTCTTT
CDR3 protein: CASSRWQGDTEAFF

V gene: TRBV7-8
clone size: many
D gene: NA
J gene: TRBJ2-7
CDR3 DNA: TGTGCCAGCAGCTTAGCGCGGGACCGATCCCACGAGCAGTACTTC
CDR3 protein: CASSLARDRSHEQYF

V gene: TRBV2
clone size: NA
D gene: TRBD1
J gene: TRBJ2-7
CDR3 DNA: TGTGCCGTCTCCGGGACAGGGGTTAACGAGCAGTACTTC
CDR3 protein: CAVSGTGVNEQYF

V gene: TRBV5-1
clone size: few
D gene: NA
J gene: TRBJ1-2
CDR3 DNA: TGCGCCAGCAGCTTGGAGATAGGGAATGGCTACACCTTC
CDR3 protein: CASSLEIGNGYTF

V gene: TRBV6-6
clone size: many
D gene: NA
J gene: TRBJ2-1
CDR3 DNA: TGTGCCAGCAGTTACGAATGGAGCTCCTACAATGAGCAGTTCTTC
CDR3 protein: CASSYEWSSYNEQFF

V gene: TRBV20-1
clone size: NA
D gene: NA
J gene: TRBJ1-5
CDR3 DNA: TGCAGTGCGCCACCTACCGGGAGAAATCAGCCCCAGCATTTT
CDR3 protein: CSAPPTGRNQPQHF

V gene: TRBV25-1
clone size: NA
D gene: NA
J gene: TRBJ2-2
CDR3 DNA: TGTGCCAGCAGTTCCCACCTCGGCAGGGGACATACGAACACCGGGGAGCTGTTTTTT
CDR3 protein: CASSSHLGRGHTNTGELFF

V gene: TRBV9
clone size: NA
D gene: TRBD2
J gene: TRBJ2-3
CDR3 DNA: TGTGCCAGCAGCGTAGTTGGACTAGCGGGAGGCGCAGATACGCAGTATTTT
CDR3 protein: CASSVVGLAGGADTQYF

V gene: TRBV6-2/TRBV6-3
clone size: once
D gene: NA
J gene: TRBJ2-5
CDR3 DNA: TGTGCCAGCAGTTACTCGTCCGAGGGTGGTACCCAGTACTTC
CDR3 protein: CASSYSSEGGTQYF

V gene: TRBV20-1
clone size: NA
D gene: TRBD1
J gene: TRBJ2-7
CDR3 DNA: TGCAGTGCTAGAGATGGGCACAGGGGCCACGAGCAGTACTTC
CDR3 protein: CSARDGHRGHEQYF

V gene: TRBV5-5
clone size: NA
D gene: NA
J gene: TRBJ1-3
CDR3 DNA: TGTGCCAGCCTTCCTGGACCAAACTCTGGAAATACCATATATTTT
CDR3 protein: CASLPGPNSGNTIYF

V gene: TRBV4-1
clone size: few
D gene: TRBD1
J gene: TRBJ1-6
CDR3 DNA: TGCGCCAGCAGCCTCGGACAGGGGGTAGGTAATTCACCCCTCCACTTT
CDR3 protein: CASSLGQGVGNSPLHF

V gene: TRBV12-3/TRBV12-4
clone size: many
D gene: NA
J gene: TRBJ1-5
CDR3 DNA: TGTGCCAGCAGCTCCGGGGGAGGCAATCAGCCCCAGCATTTT
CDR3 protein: CASSSGGGNQPQHF

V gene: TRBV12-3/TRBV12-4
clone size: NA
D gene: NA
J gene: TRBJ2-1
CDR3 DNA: TGTGCCAGCAGTTCGGTGCAAATCTACAATGAGCAGTTCTTC
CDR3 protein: CASSSVQIYNEQFF

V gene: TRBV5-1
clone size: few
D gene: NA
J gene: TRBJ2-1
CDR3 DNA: TGCGCCAGCAGTACAACGGGGGGCCCCCCTAGCTCCTACAATGAGCAGTTCTTC
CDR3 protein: CASSTTGGPPSSYNEQFF

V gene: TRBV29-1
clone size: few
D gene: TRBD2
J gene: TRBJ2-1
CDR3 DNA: TGCAGCGTTGAAGATGTCTTCCTAGCGGGGGCCAATGAGCAGTTCTTC
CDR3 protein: CSVEDVFLAGANEQFF

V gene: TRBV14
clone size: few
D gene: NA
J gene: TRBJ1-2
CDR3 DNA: TGTGCCAGCAGCCAACTAGGCGGTCACTATGGCTACACCTTC
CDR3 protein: CASSQLGGHYGYTF

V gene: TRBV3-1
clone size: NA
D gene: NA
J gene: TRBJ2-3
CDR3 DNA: TGTGCCAGCAGCCAAGACATGCTAGCAGTAGATACGCAGTATTTT
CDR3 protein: CASSQDMLAVDTQYF